Below, 14 T cell receptor beta chains from the same sample are listed, as sequenced in a study of CDR3 diversity in severe acne. One entry per CDR3 protein, called by TCRdb with MiXCR from the PCR reads. The sample shows around 94,000 distinct CDR3 sequences, more than 45% of them seen only once. The sequenced material came from blood. The receptor set was obtained from a male donor with acne.

On this clonotype: The junction does not match germline at one end; this may be a read error. V and J are TRBV20-1 and TRBJ2-7; TRBD2 aligns across 7 bases. CDR3 length: 12 residues. Per germline, CDR1 DFQATT and CDR2 SNEGSKA (reference sequence). In nucleotides, the CDR3 is TGCGGTGCTAGTCGCGGGAGTTACGAGCAGTACTTC. Translating it yields CGASRGSYEQYF.

V and J are TRBV15 and TRBJ2-7; D might be TRBD2 (5 bases). The germline gives CDR1 LNHNV, CDR2 YYDKDF (reference sequence). Trimming took 10 bases from V and 4 from J, leaving 14 bases between them. This CDR3 has 12 residues. The CDR3, as DNA: TGTGCCAGCAGGCGAGAGGGTTACGAGCAGTACTTC. It encodes CASRREGYEQYF.

This clonotype has more than one count but fewer than ten. The J gene is TRBJ2-1, the V gene TRBV6-5, with 10 bases identical to TRBD2. Germline V gene sequence: CDR1 MNHEY, CDR2 SVGAGI. The CDR3 is 14 residues long. The V and J ends lost 5 bases and 9 bases, in that order; junction bases with no gene match: 7. The CDR3 bases are TGTGCCAGCAGTGAAGGCGTAGCGGGGGGTGAGCAGTTCTTC. It yields the protein CASSEGVAGGEQFF.

This clonotype has only one observation. The chain uses TRBV6-1 and TRBJ2-1; 13 nucleotides align to TRBD2. The length of the CDR3 is 17 residues. The ends lost 3 bases at V and 3 bases at J; junction bases unmatched: 5. Germline-derived CDR1 and CDR2 are MNHNS and SASEGT. In nucleotides, the CDR3 is TGTGCCAGCAGTGAGGGACTAGCGGGAAGGGACTACAATGAGCAGTTCTTC. This codes for CASSEGLAGRDYNEQFF.

This clonotype was detected a few times. The chain links TRBV10-1 to TRBJ1-4, with TRBD1 matching 9 bases. The V gene end was trimmed by 9 bases and the J gene end by 7 bases; junction bases not matched to a gene: 6. The CDR3 extends over 13 amino acids. Germline V lookup: CDR1 WNHNN, CDR2 SYGVQD (reference sequence). This CDR3 reads CASAGTGSEKLFF. The DNA of the CDR3 is TGCGCCAGTGCCGGGACAGGGTCTGAAAAACTGTTTTTT.

This clonotype came up many times. The rearrangement links TRBV20-1 to TRBJ1-2, with 7 bases matching TRBD1. Germline V gene sequence: CDR1 DFQATT, CDR2 SNEGSKA (reference sequence). The CDR3 is 11 amino acids. Germline trimming cut 7 bases from V and 4 bases from J; bases unmatched to any gene: 3. The CDR3 region is CSGQGGYGYTF. The DNA for the CDR3 is TGCAGTGGACAGGGAGGCTATGGCTACACCTTC.

This chain links TRBV20-1 with TRBJ2-5, with D possibly called TRBD1 or TRBD2 (5 bases each). Germline V gene sequence: CDR1 DFQATT, CDR2 SNEGSKA (reference sequence). The CDR3 has 12 amino acids. CDR3 protein: CSGRYQSETQYF. CDR3 sequence (DNA): TGCTCGGGACGGTACCAGTCAGAGACCCAGTACTTC.

This chain uses TRBV2 with TRBJ2-2; D gene uncertain. CDR1 is SNHLY and CDR2 is FYNNEI in the germline V gene. CDR3 size: 15 residues. Trimming removed 5 bases at V and 5 bases at J, with 15 bases between. As DNA, the CDR3 is TGTGCCAGCAGTAACCCATACCTGAGAACCGGGGAGCTGTTTTTT. This translates into CASSNPYLRTGELFF.

As concerns this clonotype: At one end, the junction sequence differs from germline, possibly due to a read error. The V call is TRBV7-2, the J call TRBJ2-7; D remains ambiguous. The germline V gene has CDR1 SGHTA and CDR2 FQGNSA. The CDR3 totals 13 residues. This chain's CDR3 is CAGRLSGTNEQYF. The CDR3 DNA follows: TGCGCCGGCAGGCTTTCCGGAACAAACGAGCAGTACTTC.

This clonotype was detected only once. The V and J genes are TRBV9 and TRBJ2-5; the match to TRBD1 covers 12 bases. The germline gives CDR1 SGDLS, CDR2 YYNGEE. With V trimmed by 3 bases and J by 5 bases, 5 bases remained unmatched. This CDR3 is 15 amino acids long. The chain's CDR3 is CASSAGTGGLETQYF. DNA of the CDR3: TGTGCCAGCAGCGCCGGGACAGGGGGCTTGGAGACCCAGTACTTC. Full variable domain (rest looked up from reference TRBV9 and TRBJ2-5): DSGVTQTPKHLITATGQRVTLRCSPRSGDLSVYWYQQSLDQGLQFLIQYYNGEERAKGNILERFSAQQFPDLHSELNLSSLELGDSALYFCASSAGTGGLETQYFGPGTRLLVL.

This clonotype was counted only a few times. The chain is built from TRBV6-1 and TRBJ2-3, with 7 bases aligning to TRBD2. The CDR3 runs to 16 residues. CDR1 and CDR2 from the germline V gene are MNHNS and SASEGT. V shed 8 bases and J 1 base; nucleotides not matched to a gene: 12. Here the CDR3 reads CASAWSGILGTDTQYF. CDR3 bases: TGTGCCAGCGCTTGGAGCGGGATATTAGGCACAGATACGCAGTATTTT.

The chain is built from TRBV27 and TRBJ2-7; 9 nucleotides line up with TRBD1. The length of the CDR3 is 16 residues. J was trimmed by 5 bases and V by 0 bases; bases with no gene match: 8. Germline CDR1 is MNHEY and CDR2 is SMNVEV (reference sequence). The CDR3 DNA follows: TGTGCCAGCAGTTTATCATTCGGGACAGGGTTCCACGAGCAGTACTTC. This translates into CASSLSFGTGFHEQYF.

This clonotype has at least ten counts. This chain uses TRBV5-1 with TRBJ1-1, with D possibly TRBD1 on 6 matching bases. Trimming took off 5 bases at V and 3 bases at J, with 14 bases between the two ends. The CDR3 has 14 amino acids. Germline loops: CDR1 SGHRS, CDR2 YFSETQ. CDR3 residues: CASRWRTAYTEAFF. In DNA form, the CDR3 reads TGCGCCAGCAGATGGAGGACAGCCTACACTGAAGCTTTCTTT.

V and J are TRBV10-3 and TRBJ1-5; 8 nucleotides match TRBD1. The DNA end is a closer match to TRBJ2-3, so the J assignment may be wrong. From germline, CDR1 is ENHRY and CDR2 SYGVKD. The CDR3 totals 16 residues. CDR3 coding DNA: TGTGCCAGCAGCCAAGAAGTGGACAGGGCGGCAGATACGCAGTATTTT. Amino acid sequence: CASSQEVDRAADTQYF.